The next 23 T cell receptor beta chains were all read from a single sample in a study of PD-L1 blockade in urothelial cancer. The method was immunoSEQ multiplex PCR; TCRdb's version includes in-frame clones alone and lacks a portion of them. The table shows 40,000 to 45,000 clones, with 83% occurring only once. Time point: peripheral blood 6 weeks after treatment start. The source was PBMCs, collected around atezolizumab (anti-PD-L1) treatment. These receptors all come from a man between 60 and 70 years old with urothelial cancer.

The chain has TRBV27 and TRBJ2-2; TRBD1 is a possible D gene (6 bases). The V end was cut by 6 bases, the J end by 6 bases, with 17 bases between. Germline CDR1 is MNHEY and CDR2 is SMNVEV (reference sequence). The CDR3 has 15 residues. The CDR3 is CASSPNRGGPGELFF. The CDR3 DNA reads TGTGCCAGCAGCCCAAATCGTGGGGGCCCCGGGGAGCTGTTTTTT.

The chain carries TRBV2 and TRBJ1-2, with 7 bases identical to TRBD1. This CDR3 comprises 13 residues. The germline V gene encodes CDR1 SNHLY and CDR2 FYNNEI. The J segment lost 4 bases and the V segment lost 8 bases, leaving 7 bases of the junction unmatched. In nucleotides, the CDR3 is TGTGCCAGCGAAAGGGGGCTCGGCTATGGCTACACCTTC. Translation: CASERGLGYGYTF.

This clone showed up just a few times. CDR3 in amino acids: CASTPLFGNQPQHF. CDR3 nucleotide sequence: TGTGCCAGCACCCCCCTATTTGGCAATCAGCCCCAGCATTTT. The rearrangement uses TRBV5-8 and TRBJ1-5; no clear D gene. Germline values: CDR1 SGHTS, CDR2 YDEGEE. The CDR3 length is 14 residues. V was pared by 6 bases and J by 2 bases, with 12 bases between.

The chain uses TRBV5-1 and TRBJ2-5, with TRBD2 as a possible D gene (6 bases). The CDR3 loop spans 14 amino acids. The ends were cut back, 0 bases at V and 5 bases at J, with 11 bases in the middle. CDR1 SGHRS and CDR2 YFSETQ come from the germline V gene. The CDR3 DNA is TGCGCCAGCAGCTTGGCGGGGGTTAGGGAGACCCAGTACTTC. This translates into CASSLAGVRETQYF.

V gene TRBV2 combines with J gene TRBJ1-4, with D unresolved. V was clipped by 5 bases and J by 4 bases, with 20 bases between them. This CDR3 comprises 17 residues. CDR1 is SNHLY, CDR2 FYNNEI, per germline. The CDR3 DNA reads as TGTGCCAGCAGTTTCCCCGCCCGGTATAGCCGTAATGAAAAACTGTTTTTT. This gives the protein CASSFPARYSRNEKLFF.

The chain carries TRBV15 and TRBJ1-1; 7 nucleotides match TRBD1. CDR3 length equals 15 residues. V shed 2 bases and J 5 bases; nucleotides not matched to a gene: 8. Germline CDR1 LNHNV, CDR2 YYDKDF (reference sequence). The CDR3 here is CATSRIDRDGTEAFF. DNA for the CDR3: TGTGCCACCAGCAGAATTGACAGGGATGGTACTGAAGCTTTCTTT.

This chain joins TRBV6-6 and TRBJ2-3; 11 nucleotides match TRBD2. This CDR3 is 15 amino acids long. With V trimmed by 6 bases and J by 3 bases, 5 bases remained unmatched. Germline V gene sequence: CDR1 MNHNY, CDR2 SVGAGI (reference sequence). The CDR3 DNA reads as TGTGCCAGCAGGGGGGGACTAGCGGAAACAGATACGCAGTATTTT. Translating it yields CASRGGLAETDTQYF.

The V and J genes are TRBV5-1 and TRBJ1-3; weak D call: TRBD1 (6 bases). Germline CDR1 and CDR2: SGHRS and YFSETQ. Trimming stripped 4 bases from V and 0 bases from J, with 11 bases between. The CDR3 covers 15 residues. CDR3 region: CASSGTGTSGNTIYF. CDR3 sequence (DNA): TGCGCCAGCAGCGGCACAGGGACCTCTGGAAACACCATATATTTT.

As DNA, the CDR3 is TGTGCCAGCAGCAGGGGGACCTTAGCCAAAAACATTCAGTACTTC. Encoded protein: CASSRGTLAKNIQYF. V gene TRBV28 combines with J gene TRBJ2-4, with 7 bases identical to TRBD1. The V gene end was trimmed by 6 bases and the J gene end by 0 bases; junction bases not matched to a gene: 5. The germline V gene encodes CDR1 MDHEN and CDR2 SYDVKM. The CDR3 runs 15 residues.

J is TRBJ1-3 and V is TRBV9; no definite D call. Trimming took off 0 bases at V and 8 bases at J, with 9 bases between the two ends. Germline V lookup: CDR1 SGDLS, CDR2 YYNGEE. This CDR3 contains 13 residues. The CDR3 nucleotides read TGTGCCAGCAGCGTAGGCCCGGCGGACACCATATATTTT. This sequence encodes CASSVGPADTIYF.

This sequence joins TRBV5-1 and TRBJ2-2; D is perhaps TRBD1 (6 bases). CDR3 length equals 16 residues. Trimming cost V 1 base and J 3 bases, with 13 bases left between them. Germline V gene sequence: CDR1 SGHRS, CDR2 YFSETQ. The CDR3 spells CASSLTAGVDTGELFF. The CDR3 nucleotides read TGCGCCAGCAGCTTGACGGCAGGGGTCGACACCGGGGAGCTGTTTTTT.

This sequence joins TRBV27 and TRBJ2-7; TRBD2 is a possible D gene (5 bases). Looked up from germline, CDR1 is MNHEY and CDR2 is SMNVEV (reference sequence). This CDR3 has 14 amino acids. V was trimmed by 4 bases and J by 0 bases, leaving 10 bases between them. Written as DNA, the CDR3 is TGTGCCAGCAGTTCCTTGGGGAGCTCCTACGAGCAGTACTTC. Amino acids: CASSSLGSSYEQYF.

The genes are TRBV10-1 and TRBJ2-3, with 13 bases lining up with TRBD2. This CDR3 contains 18 residues. The V and J ends lost 2 bases and 2 bases, in that order; junction bases with no gene match: 7. From germline, CDR1 is WNHNN and CDR2 SYGVQD (reference sequence). The CDR3 DNA is TGCGCCAGCAGTGAGGGGACCACTAGCGGGGGGGCCACAGATACGCAGTATTTT. It specifies CASSEGTTSGGATDTQYF.

The chain carries TRBV27 and TRBJ1-1; D is ambiguous. V lost 0 bases, J lost 4 bases, and 12 bases lay in between. This CDR3 is built from 15 residues. Germline CDR1 MNHEY, CDR2 SMNVEV (reference sequence). The CDR3 coding sequence is TGTGCCAGCAGTTTATCTTCCGTCCGGGGCACTGAAGCTTTCTTT. Protein product: CASSLSSVRGTEAFF.

V gene TRBV7-9 combines with J gene TRBJ2-1, with D tentatively TRBD2 (6 bases). Germline CDR1 is SEHNR and CDR2 is FQNEAQ (reference sequence). CDR3 size: 14 residues. V lost 1 base, J lost 6 bases, and 10 bases lay in between. The DNA for the CDR3 is TGTGCCAGCAGCTTAGTGGAGGGTAGCAATGAGCAGTTCTTC. Protein product: CASSLVEGSNEQFF. The whole variable domain, filled in from reference TRBV7-9 and TRBJ2-1, reads DTGVSQNPRHKITKRGQNVTFRCDPISEHNRLYWYRQTLGQGPEFLTYFQNEAQLEKSRLLSDRFSAERPKGSFSTLEIQRTEQGDSAMYLCASSLVEGSNEQFFGPGTRLTVL.

The rearrangement uses TRBV28 and TRBJ1-2; D call uncertain. Germline values: CDR1 MDHEN, CDR2 SYDVKM. Trimming removed 5 bases at V and 3 bases at J, with 19 bases between. CDR3 length: 16 amino acids. The CDR3 DNA is TGTGCCAGCAGTGGGCCTCAAACAGTCACTTACTATGGCTACACCTTC. Its translation is CASSGPQTVTYYGYTF.

The V call is TRBV6-5, the J call TRBJ1-2; D gene ambiguous. Germline CDR1 reads MNHEY; CDR2 reads SVGAGI. With 6 bases removed from V and 6 bases from J, the gap between germline ends came to 11 bases. The CDR3 spans 12 residues. The CDR3 nucleotides are TGTGCCAGCAGGACAAACCCTGATGGCTACACCTTC. This gives the protein CASRTNPDGYTF.

This chain uses TRBV5-1 with TRBJ2-3, with a possible D match to TRBD1 (5 bases). This CDR3 has 14 amino acids. Trimming left V 0 bases short and J 3 bases short, with 8 bases between. CDR1 is SGHRS and CDR2 is YFSETQ in the germline V gene. CDR3 nucleotide sequence: TGCGCCAGCAGCTTGGGACAGTTAACAGATACGCAGTATTTT. It encodes CASSLGQLTDTQYF.

V and J are TRBV11-2 and TRBJ1-2, with D hard to call. Deletions cut 3 bases from V and 2 bases from J, with 10 bases between. This CDR3 is built from 14 residues. The germline V gene encodes CDR1 SGHAT and CDR2 FQNNGV. The CDR3 loop reads CASSLSTGNYGYTF. Here the CDR3 DNA reads TGTGCCAGCAGCTTGTCCACGGGAAACTATGGCTACACCTTC. Complete variable domain (other parts from reference TRBV11-2 and TRBJ1-2): EAGVAQSPRYKIIEKRQSVAFWCNPISGHATLYWYQQILGQGPKLLIQFQNNGVVDDSQLPKDRFSAERLKGVDSTLKIQPAKLEDSAVYLCASSLSTGNYGYTFGSGTRLTVV.

The rearrangement joins TRBV29-1 to TRBJ1-2; D remains unclear. Germline V lookup: CDR1 SQVTM, CDR2 ANQGSEA. CDR3 size: 13 residues. The V end was cut by 3 bases, the J end by 3 bases, with 11 bases between. The CDR3 spells CSVEWAGDYGYTF. The CDR3, as DNA: TGCAGCGTTGAGTGGGCAGGCGACTATGGCTACACCTTC.

This clone came up once. V and J are TRBV5-1 and TRBJ1-4; D gene ambiguous. V was pared by 5 bases and J by 3 bases, with 8 bases between. The CDR3 length is 13 residues. Germline V CDR1 and CDR2: SGHRS, YFSETQ. The CDR3 DNA follows: TGCGCCAGCAGACAACAGCCTAATGAAAAACTGTTTTTT. Translating gives CASRQQPNEKLFF.

The rearrangement links TRBV28 to TRBJ2-2; D call uncertain. CDR1 MDHEN and CDR2 SYDVKM come from the germline V gene. Trimming took 5 bases from V and 6 from J, leaving 7 bases between them. This CDR3 contains 12 residues. The CDR3 sequence is CASSPQSGELFF. CDR3 DNA: TGTGCCAGCAGTCCACAATCCGGGGAGCTGTTTTTT.

The chain carries TRBV5-5 and TRBJ2-7; 10 nucleotides match TRBD1. Germline V CDR1 and CDR2: SGHKS, YYEKEE (reference sequence). The CDR3 has 14 residues. With V trimmed by 4 bases and J by 6 bases, 7 bases remained unmatched. Written as DNA, the CDR3 is TGTGCCAGCAGCCGACGACAGGGGGCGGGCGAGCAGTACTTC. Its protein is CASSRRQGAGEQYF.